The rows below give T cell receptor beta chains drawn from one sample of a study of graft-versus-host responses after intestinal transplantation. Their specific antigens are unknown. The table came from immunoSEQ multiplex PCR; TCRdb's copy has only in-frame clones and leaves some out. The sample lists 85,000 to 100,000 clones, around 90% occurring once. The sample consisted of unstimulated CD8+ T cells sorted from spleen or lymph node cells, taken before transplant. The receptor source for this set is a human donor who was the organ donor for an intestinal transplant. Each CDR3 is given with its conserved first and last residue. The order of the fields is D gene, J gene, clone size, V gene, CDR3 DNA, CDR3 protein. A D gene is named only where the DNA matches it firmly. Clone sizes are given selectively: once, few, many, or a class where the clone is expanded.

TRBD2,TRBJ2-3,NA,TRBV28,TGTGCCAGCAGTTTACTGCAACTAGCGGGTCTGCCTACGCAGTATTTT,CASSLLQLAGLPTQYF
NA,TRBJ1-1,NA,TRBV29-1,TGCAGCGTCGCCGGGGGGGTTTACACTGAAGCTTTCTTT,CSVAGGVYTEAFF
NA,TRBJ2-1,once,TRBV10-1,TGCGCCAGCAGTCACCCGACTATTTCCAATGGGCAGTTCTTC,CASSHPTISNGQFF
TRBD1,TRBJ1-1,NA,TRBV2,TGTGCCAGCAGGACCCCAACGGACAGGGAGAACACTGAAGCTTTCTTT,CASRTPTDRENTEAFF
NA,TRBJ2-1,NA,TRBV9,TGTGCCAGCAGCCTTGGACTCTACAATGAGCAGTTCTTC,CASSLGLYNEQFF
TRBD2,TRBJ2-1,NA,TRBV5-6,TGTGCCAGCGAGCGGGGCGGCCCCTACAATGAGCAGTTCTTC,CASERGGPYNEQFF
NA,TRBJ1-2,once,TRBV18,TGTGCCAGCTCACCAGCTGGGGGGGAATATGGCTACACCTTC,CASSPAGGEYGYTF
NA,TRBJ2-5,NA,TRBV5-1,TGCGCCAGCAGCTTGGGTGCCAGACAAGAGACCCAGTACTTC,CASSLGARQETQYF
TRBD2,TRBJ2-7,few,TRBV30,TGTGCCTGGAGCTGGTCGGGAGGATCCTACGAGCAGTACTTC,CAWSWSGGSYEQYF
TRBD2,TRBJ2-1,NA,TRBV7-9,TGTGCCAGCAGCTTAGCTCCTAGCGGGACACCCTACAATGAGCAGTTCTTC,CASSLAPSGTPYNEQFF
TRBD1,TRBJ1-1,NA,TRBV5-1,TGCGCCAGCAGCTTCCGGGACAGTAACACTGAAGCTTTCTTT,CASSFRDSNTEAFF
NA,TRBJ2-1,NA,TRBV7-8,TGTGCCAGCAGCTCACCCTTTATTAAGGGGACTGAGTACAATGAGCAGTTCTTC,CASSSPFIKGTEYNEQFF
TRBD1,TRBJ1-2,NA,TRBV27,TGTGCCAGCAGTAAAGGACAGGCTTATGGCTACACCTTC,CASSKGQAYGYTF
NA,TRBJ1-2,NA,TRBV13,TGTGCCAGCACAACGGGGAGAATGGGCTACACCTTC,CASTTGRMGYTF
NA,TRBJ2-7,once,TRBV7-7,TGTGCCAGCAGCTCCTCGTTCTACGAGCAGTACTTC,CASSSSFYEQYF
NA,TRBJ1-1,NA,TRBV27,TGTGCCAGCAGATACGGTGGAGGGACTGAAGCTTTCTTT,CASRYGGGTEAFF
TRBD1,TRBJ2-7,NA,TRBV7-9,TGTGCCAGCAGCTTAGTTTACGGGACAGGAGCCTACGAGCAGTACTTC,CASSLVYGTGAYEQYF
TRBD1,TRBJ2-7,NA,TRBV5-3,TGTGCCAGAAGCTTGCCAGGAGAATGGACAGGGAGAGGTTCCTACGAGCAGTACTTC,CARSLPGEWTGRGSYEQYF
NA,TRBJ2-1,NA,TRBV29-1,TGCAGCGTTGAACTCCTAACTGAGCAGTTCTTC,CSVELLTEQFF
TRBD1,TRBJ2-1,NA,TRBV4-1,TGCGCCAGCAGCCATAAGTCCGGACAGGAATACAATGAGCAGTTCTTC,CASSHKSGQEYNEQFF
TRBD1,TRBJ2-2,NA,TRBV7-9,TGTGCCAGCAGCTTAGGGGGACAGGGCTACACCGGGGAGCTGTTTTTT,CASSLGGQGYTGELFF
NA,TRBJ1-2,once,TRBV7-9,TGTGCCAGCAGCTTAGCCCCCCAAGAGAAAACTAACTATGGCTACACCTTC,CASSLAPQEKTNYGYTF
NA,TRBJ1-2,NA,TRBV11-3,TGTGCCAGCAGCTTGGGAGGGGGCTATGGCTACACCTTC,CASSLGGGYGYTF
NA,TRBJ2-7,NA,TRBV5-1,TGCGCCAGCAGCTTGCAGGCCTCCTACGAGCAGTACTTC,CASSLQASYEQYF
NA,TRBJ1-5,NA,TRBV7-9,TGTGCCAGCAGCTTACCAGGGGGCAATCAGCCCCAGCATTTT,CASSLPGGNQPQHF
TRBD1,TRBJ1-1,NA,TRBV5-6,TGTGCCAGCAGCCTCGACAGGGTGAGAGGCACTGAAGCTTTCTTT,CASSLDRVRGTEAFF
NA,TRBJ1-2,once,TRBV13,TGTGCCAGCAGCCTAACCCAGGGCTATGGCTACACCTTC,CASSLTQGYGYTF
NA,TRBJ2-3,NA,TRBV9,TGTGCCAGCAGCGAAGAGGGGGCGGGGACAAGCACAGATACGCAGTATTTT,CASSEEGAGTSTDTQYF
TRBD2,TRBJ2-1,NA,TRBV6-1,TGTGCCAGCAGTGGCCACATAGCGGGAGGGTGGGACGATGAGCAGTTCTTC,CASSGHIAGGWDDEQFF
NA,TRBJ1-3,NA,TRBV28,TGTGCCAGCAGACTCCGAAACACCATATATTTT,CASRLRNTIYF
NA,TRBJ2-7,NA,TRBV27,TGTGCCAGCAGTTGGGGCGCCTCCTACGAGCAGTACTTC,CASSWGASYEQYF
TRBD2,TRBJ2-1,few,TRBV10-3,TGTGCCATAAAACGGACTAGCGGGATTTGGTTTAGCCAGTTCTTC,CAIKRTSGIWFSQFF
NA,TRBJ1-1,NA,TRBV12-5,TGTGCTAGTGGTTTGGGCTCCGGATGGGCGATTCTAGAAGCTTTCTTT,CASGLGSGWAILEAFF
TRBD1,TRBJ1-5,NA,TRBV28,TGTGCCAGCAGTCGCTACAGGGGGAATCAGCCCCAGCATTTT,CASSRYRGNQPQHF
NA,TRBJ1-1,NA,TRBV5-1,TGCGCCAGCAGCTTGACAGAAGGTTATTTTTTGAACACTGAAGCTTTCTTT,CASSLTEGYFLNTEAFF
NA,TRBJ2-1,NA,TRBV27,TGTGCCAGCACACCACAGGGGGAGGGTTACAATGAGCAGTTCTTC,CASTPQGEGYNEQFF
TRBD2,TRBJ2-2,NA,TRBV5-6,TGTGCCAGCAGCTTAGCGGGAGATGGTATGGGGGAGCTGTTTTTT,CASSLAGDGMGELFF
TRBD2,TRBJ2-5,few,TRBV11-3,TGTGCCAGCAGCAACAGACTAGCGGGGGGGCCGCTTTTACGAGAGACCCAGTACTTC,CASSNRLAGGPLLRETQYF
NA,TRBJ2-4,NA,TRBV13,TGTGCCAGCAGCTCGGGACTAGCCAAAAACATTCAGTACTTC,CASSSGLAKNIQYF
TRBD1,TRBJ1-2,NA,TRBV5-1,TGCGCCAGCAAGGAGGGACAGGGGAACCATGGCTACACCTTC,CASKEGQGNHGYTF
TRBD1,TRBJ2-7,NA,TRBV5-1,TGCGCCAGCAGCTTGTACGGGACAGGGGGAATCTCCTACGAGCAGTACTTC,CASSLYGTGGISYEQYF
NA,TRBJ2-7,NA,TRBV4-2,TGTGCCAGCAGCCAAGCCGTGTGGGGCGGAGAGCAGTACTTC,CASSQAVWGGEQYF
NA,TRBJ1-1,NA,TRBV11-2,TGTGCCAGCAGCTTTTGGGGGCTGGAAGCTTTCTTT,CASSFWGLEAFF
TRBD1,TRBJ2-5,NA,TRBV7-9,TGTGCCAGCAGACACCCGACAGGGCCAATGGAGACCCAGTACTTC,CASRHPTGPMETQYF
NA,TRBJ1-2,NA,TRBV27,TGTGCCAGCAGTGACGGACACCTATCAGTGGAGGGCTACACCTTC,CASSDGHLSVEGYTF
NA,TRBJ2-1,NA,TRBV5-1,TGCGCCAGCAGCGGGAGCGGCTCCTACAATGAGCAGTTCTTC,CASSGSGSYNEQFF
NA,TRBJ2-5,NA,TRBV5-1,TGCGCCAGCAGCTTGACCCCGGGATCCATGGAGACCCAGTACTTC,CASSLTPGSMETQYF
NA,TRBJ1-1,NA,TRBV2,TGTGCCAGCAGTGAATGGCCGGGGGAGAACACTGAAGCTTTCTTT,CASSEWPGENTEAFF
TRBD2,TRBJ2-7,NA,TRBV29-1,TGCAGCGTTGTATCTCCTTCCTTTGGGAGGGCTTGGGCCTACGAGCAGTACTTC,CSVVSPSFGRAWAYEQYF
NA,TRBJ1-2,NA,TRBV2,TGTGCCAGCGCGACAGAACCACTTCTCGTCTACACCTTC,CASATEPLLVYTF
NA,TRBJ1-2,NA,TRBV11-1,TGTGCCAGCAGCTTACAAGGGGGGGACTATGGCTACACCTTC,CASSLQGGDYGYTF
NA,TRBJ1-2,NA,TRBV2,TGTGCCAGCAGCCAAGTTGGACAGTTCCTACACTATGGCTACACCTTC,CASSQVGQFLHYGYTF
NA,TRBJ2-1,NA,TRBV4-1,TGCGCCAGCAGTCCTGAAGGACAGACCGGGTCAAGTTCCTACAATGAGCAGTTCTTC,CASSPEGQTGSSSYNEQFF
TRBD2,TRBJ2-7,NA,TRBV7-9,TGTGCCAGCAGCTCAGGACTAGTGGAAAGCACGAATTACGAGCAGTACTTC,CASSSGLVESTNYEQYF
TRBD1,TRBJ1-2,NA,TRBV28,TGTGCCAGCAGTTGGACAGGAGAGGCTACATATGGCTACACCTTC,CASSWTGEATYGYTF